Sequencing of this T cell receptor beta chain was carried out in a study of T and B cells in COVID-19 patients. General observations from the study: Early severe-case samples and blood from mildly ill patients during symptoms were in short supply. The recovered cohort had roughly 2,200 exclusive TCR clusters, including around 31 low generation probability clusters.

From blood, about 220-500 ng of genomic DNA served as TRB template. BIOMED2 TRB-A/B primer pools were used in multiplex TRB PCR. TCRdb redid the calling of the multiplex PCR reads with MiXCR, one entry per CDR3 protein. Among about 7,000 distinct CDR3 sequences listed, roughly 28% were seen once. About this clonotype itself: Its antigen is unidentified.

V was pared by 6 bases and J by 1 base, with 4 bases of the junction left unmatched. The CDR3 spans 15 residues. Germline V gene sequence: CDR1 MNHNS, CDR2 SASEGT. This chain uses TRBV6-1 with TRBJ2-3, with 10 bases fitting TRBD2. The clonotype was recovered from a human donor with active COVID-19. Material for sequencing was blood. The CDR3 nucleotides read TGTGCCAGCAGCGCCGGGACTAGCGGCACAGATACGCAGTATTTT. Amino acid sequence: CASSAGTSGTDTQYF.